A single sample is the source of the 22 T cell receptor beta chains below, sequenced in a study of metastatic and nonmetastatic thyroid tumors. TCRdb re-processed the PCR reads through MiXCR. The sample has about 31,000 clones; roughly 19% are singletons. Until they underwent thyroid surgery, no patient had received any treatment. Sequenced: blood. The receptors here all came from a female donor with papillary thyroid cancer or a benign thyroid nodule (not recorded which). Some clones in this sample may be carry-over from other donors' samples.

This clone is labeled as medium-sized. The chain recombines TRBV12-3 or TRBV12-4 with TRBJ2-7; D ambiguous. Trimming took 6 bases from V and 1 from J, leaving 22 bases between them. The CDR3 totals 17 residues. The CDR3 here is CASSSPLGLGSSYEQYF. CDR3 in DNA: TGTGCCAGCAGCTCCCCGCTAGGGCTGGGATCTTCCTACGAGCAGTACTTC.

This chain links TRBV12-3 or TRBV12-4 with TRBJ1-6; D unclear. Between the trimmed V and J ends, which lost 5 bases and 13 bases, there was a span of 15 bases. CDR3 length: 13 residues. Here the CDR3 reads CASSIGQARPLHF. CDR3 coding DNA: TGTGCCAGCAGTATAGGGCAGGCCAGGCCCCTCCACTTT.

The V and J genes are TRBV11-2 and TRBJ2-7; 10 bases map to TRBD2. Germline V gene lookup returns CDR1 SGHAT and CDR2 FQNNGV. Trimming cost V 1 base and J 2 bases; bases outside gene matches: 2. This CDR3 has 15 residues. This chain's CDR3 is CASSLVLAGAYEQYF. The CDR3 region has the DNA TGTGCCAGCAGCTTAGTCCTAGCGGGAGCCTACGAGCAGTACTTC.

The table lists this clone with a few counts. The rearrangement links TRBV19 to TRBJ2-2; TRBD2 matches 11 bases. This CDR3 is built from 15 residues. Germline V gene sequence: CDR1 LNHDA, CDR2 SQIVND (reference sequence). Losses at the gene ends were 6 bases for V and 1 base for J; bases not matched to a gene: 1. This chain's CDR3 is CASRGTSGNTGELFF. The CDR3 nucleotides read TGTGCCAGTAGAGGGACTAGCGGGAACACCGGGGAGCTGTTTTTT.

This chain links TRBV4-1 with TRBJ1-5; maybe TRBD1 (5 bases). The CDR3 length is 15 residues. V lost 1 base, J lost 1 base, and 8 bases lay in between. Looked up from germline, CDR1 is MGHRA and CDR2 is YSYEKL. The CDR3 DNA is TGCGCCAGCAGCCAAGTCCCAGGGAGCAATCAGCCCCAGCATTTT. Translation: CASSQVPGSNQPQHF.

This clone was found many times. The CDR3 DNA follows: TGCAGTGCCAGAACAGAGAACTATGGCTACACCTTC. It encodes CSARTENYGYTF. The gene calls are TRBV20-1 and TRBJ1-2, with D unresolved. CDR1 DFQATT and CDR2 SNEGSKA come from the germline V gene (reference sequence). V shed 6 bases and J shed 2 bases, with 10 bases lying between them. CDR3 size: 12 residues.

The sample holds many counts of this clone. The junction and the germline gene differ at one end; a read error may be behind it. The rearrangement links TRBV7-7 to TRBJ2-5; no reliable D call. Germline assignment: CDR1 SSHAT and CDR2 FNYEAQ (reference sequence). This CDR3 has 13 residues. The CDR3 protein is CASSLVGLETQYF. For the CDR3, the DNA is TGTGCTAGCAGCTTAGTAGGGTTGGAGACCCAGTACTTC.

The CDR3 nucleotides read TGTGCCAGCACTGGTGAGGCGGAGGAAGCTTTCTTT. This translates into CASTGEAEEAFF. This chain joins TRBV7-9 and TRBJ1-1; no firm D call. V was trimmed by 7 bases and J by 8 bases, leaving 14 bases between them. Germline CDR1 SEHNR, CDR2 FQNEAQ (reference sequence). This CDR3 comprises 12 residues. Full variable domain (outside the CDR3, taken from reference TRBV7-9 and TRBJ1-1): DTGVSQNPRHKITKRGQNVTFRCDPISEHNRLYWYRQTLGQGPEFLTYFQNEAQLEKSRLLSDRFSAERPKGSFSTLEIQRTEQGDSAMYLCASTGEAEEAFFGQGTRLTVV.

This clone was detected many times. V and J are TRBV11-2 and TRBJ2-3; D gene unclear. The CDR3 has 13 residues. Between the trimmed V and J ends, which lost 1 base and 7 bases, there was a span of 9 bases. Germline assignment: CDR1 SGHAT and CDR2 FQNNGV. The CDR3 sequence: CASSLGASYTQYF. The CDR3 DNA sequence: TGTGCCAGCAGCTTAGGTGCGTCCTATACGCAGTATTTT.

This sequence joins TRBV4-1 and TRBJ2-5; no clear D. Germline CDR1 and CDR2: MGHRA and YSYEKL. Between the trimmed V and J ends, which lost 4 bases and 4 bases, there was a span of 10 bases. CDR3 length equals 13 residues. This chain's CDR3 is CASSPTEAETQYF. The CDR3 coding sequence is TGCGCCAGCAGCCCGACCGAGGCAGAGACCCAGTACTTC.

In its sample, this clone ranks as medium-sized. The J gene is TRBJ2-7, the V gene TRBV27, with a possible D match to TRBD2 (6 bases). Per germline, CDR1 MNHEY and CDR2 SMNVEV (reference sequence). The CDR3 has 16 residues. The V end lost 1 base, the J end lost 5 bases, and 18 bases lay between the germline ends. CDR3 residues: CASSLYPGPGEDEQYF. The CDR3 DNA reads TGTGCCAGCAGTTTATACCCCGGCCCCGGGGAGGACGAGCAGTACTTC.

The genes are TRBV19 and TRBJ2-2; 7 bases match TRBD1. The CDR3 has 17 amino acids. The germline CDR1 and CDR2 sequences are LNHDA and SQIVND (reference sequence). The V gene end was trimmed by 6 bases and the J gene end by 3 bases; junction bases not matched to a gene: 13. CDR3 nucleotides: TGTGCCAGTAGACAAGGAAAGCCGACAGGGTACACCGGGGAGCTGTTTTTT. As protein: CASRQGKPTGYTGELFF. Based on the CDR3 plus reference TRBV19 and TRBJ2-2, the full variable domain is DGGITQSPKYLFRKEGQNVTLSCEQNLNHDAMYWYRQDPGQGLRLIYYSQIVNDFQKGDIAEGYSVSREKKESFPLTVTSAQKNPTAFYLCASRQGKPTGYTGELFFGEGSRLTVL.

The table lists this clone with many counts. The chain carries TRBV7-3 and TRBJ2-6; TRBD1 matches at 7 bases. Germline V gene lookup returns CDR1 SGHTA and CDR2 FQGTGA. V was clipped by 4 bases and J by 2 bases; unmatched bases: 2. The CDR3 contains 15 residues. The CDR3 DNA reads TGTGCCAGCAGCTCCGGACAGGCTGGGGCCAACGTCCTGACTTTC. Its protein is CASSSGQAGANVLTF.

This clone was counted ten times or more. This sequence joins TRBV20-1 and TRBJ2-3, with D perhaps TRBD2 (7 bases). The CDR3 has 16 residues. Trimming removed 6 bases at V and 6 bases at J, with 25 bases between. The germline V gene has CDR1 DFQATT and CDR2 SNEGSKA (reference sequence). CDR3 region: CSASLQGGGAWDTQYF. The CDR3 coding sequence is TGCAGTGCGTCACTCCAGGGCGGGGGCGCATGGGATACGCAGTATTTT.

This clone was detected ten times or more. At one boundary the junction diverges from the germline segment, which might be a read error. V is TRBV13 and J is TRBJ2-3, with TRBD1 as a possible D gene (6 bases). The germline V gene has CDR1 PRHDT and CDR2 FYEKMQ (reference sequence). The CDR3 length is 17 residues. The CDR3 DNA follows: TGTGCCAGCAGCCTAGGGTCCAGGGGCGTCGGGGCAGATACGCAGTATTTT. It encodes CASSLGSRGVGADTQYF.

This clone was seen a handful of times. V usage is TRBV24-1 and J usage is TRBJ2-1, with D hard to call. Between the trimmed V and J ends, which lost 0 bases and 9 bases, there was a span of 2 bases. The CDR3 runs to 11 residues. Germline loops: CDR1 KGHDR, CDR2 SFDVKD. The CDR3 reads CATSDLIEQFF. The DNA for the CDR3 is TGTGCCACCAGTGATTTGATTGAGCAGTTCTTC.

The gene calls are TRBV28 and TRBJ2-7; D is undetermined. The ends were cut back, 3 bases at V and 6 bases at J, with 9 bases in the middle. CDR3 length: 12 amino acids. Germline V lookup: CDR1 MDHEN, CDR2 SYDVKM. As DNA, the CDR3 is TGTGCCAGCAGTTTGGAGAGGCTCGAGCAGTACTTC. As protein: CASSLERLEQYF.

The V gene is TRBV7-7, the J gene TRBJ1-4, with 9 positions matching TRBD1. CDR1 SSHAT and CDR2 FNYEAQ come from the germline V gene (reference sequence). CDR3 length: 13 residues. This CDR3 is CASGPGQGEKLFF. The DNA of the CDR3 is TGTGCTAGCGGACCGGGACAGGGTGAAAAACTGTTTTTT.

This chain uses TRBV25-1 with TRBJ1-1; no clear D. Germline assignment: CDR1 MGHDK and CDR2 SYGVNS. CDR3 length equals 13 residues. With 7 bases removed from V and 0 bases from J, the gap between germline ends came to 9 bases. The chain's CDR3 is CASKDGVNTEAFF. For the CDR3, the DNA is TGTGCCAGCAAGGACGGGGTGAACACTGAAGCTTTCTTT.

This clone was detected ten times or more. This chain connects TRBV4-3 to TRBJ1-3; unclear D gene. V dropped 4 bases and J dropped 2 bases, with 15 bases sitting between them. The CDR3 sequence is 16 residues long. Germline V gene lookup returns CDR1 LGHNA and CDR2 YSLEER. The CDR3 spells CASSPGGPGTGNTIYF. As DNA, the CDR3 is TGCGCCAGCAGCCCGGGAGGCCCCGGGACTGGAAACACCATATATTTT.

Only a few counts were recorded for this clone. This chain uses TRBV6-5 with TRBJ2-7, with 7 bases that match TRBD1. J gave up 2 bases and V 2 bases, and 3 bases lay outside the gene matches. The germline CDR1 and CDR2 sequences are MNHEY and SVGAGI. The CDR3 length is 14 residues. CDR3 coding DNA: TGTGCCAGCAGTTACCAGCAGGGGGCCTACGAGCAGTACTTC. This codes for CASSYQQGAYEQYF.

In regard to this clone: This CDR3 is missing its conserved last phenylalanine or tryptophan, likely due to a read error. The chain recombines TRBV5-1 with TRBJ2-7; D unclear. Germline CDR1 is SGHRS and CDR2 is YFSETQ. The V and J ends lost 4 bases and 0 bases respectively, with 17 bases between them. CDR3 length: 16 residues. CDR3 region: CASSPSPGTTSYEQYS. Written as DNA, the CDR3 is TGCGCCAGCAGCCCCTCCCCCGGAACTACCTCCTACGAGCAGTACTCC.